The TCR beta chain described here comes from a study of PD-1 blockade in mismatch repair-deficient tumors. Study information: Enrolled about 2012-2016, patients had progressing, pretreated mismatch repair-deficient cancers of about a dozen types.

Measured with immunoSEQ multiplex PCR; TCRdb has only the in-frame clones, and not every one. The table includes about 120,000 clones, approximately 86% detected once. The study's findings and limits: After pembrolizumab, tumor-resident clones rose rapidly, then generally contracted before radiologic responses.

Concerning this clone itself: The antigen is not known.

From germline, CDR1 is SGHVS and CDR2 FNYEAQ. This CDR3 spans 11 amino acids. Trimming left V 2 bases short and J 5 bases short, with 0 bases between. The sequencing here drew on peripheral blood, taken 44 weeks after starting pembrolizumab. V gene TRBV7-6 combines with J gene TRBJ2-2; D gene uncertain. The receptor was derived from an adult with mismatch repair-deficient cancer. CDR3 DNA: TGTGCCAGCAGCTTAACCGGGGAGCTGTTTTTT. It translates to CASSLTGELFF.